This T cell receptor beta chain was recovered during a study of blood T cell repertoires in COVID-19. Whole-study context: From T cells, B-cell-depleted T cells, or PBMCs came the material, which was cDNA or gDNA.

Per the original data handling: How many nucleated cells were present was estimated from reference gene primer amplification. Data came from immunoSEQ multiplex PCR; TCRdb stores just in-frame clones and leaves some out. V, J and clone size are taken as reported in that table, and D and trimming were inferred from the DNA itself. The sample lists 100,000 to 150,000 clones; more than 75% were seen once. The sequencing input was peripheral blood. The clonotype originates from a man in his 70s with active COVID-19.

The CDR3, as DNA: TGCGCCAGCAGCCAAGCCCTAGCGGCCTCGAACACCGGGGAGCTGTTTTTT. It encodes CASSQALAASNTGELFF. The V and J genes are TRBV4-1 and TRBJ2-2; 7 bases match TRBD2. With 1 base clipped from V and 0 bases from J, the junction kept 5 bases outside the gene matches. CDR3 length: 17 amino acids. From germline, CDR1 is MGHRA and CDR2 YSYEKL.